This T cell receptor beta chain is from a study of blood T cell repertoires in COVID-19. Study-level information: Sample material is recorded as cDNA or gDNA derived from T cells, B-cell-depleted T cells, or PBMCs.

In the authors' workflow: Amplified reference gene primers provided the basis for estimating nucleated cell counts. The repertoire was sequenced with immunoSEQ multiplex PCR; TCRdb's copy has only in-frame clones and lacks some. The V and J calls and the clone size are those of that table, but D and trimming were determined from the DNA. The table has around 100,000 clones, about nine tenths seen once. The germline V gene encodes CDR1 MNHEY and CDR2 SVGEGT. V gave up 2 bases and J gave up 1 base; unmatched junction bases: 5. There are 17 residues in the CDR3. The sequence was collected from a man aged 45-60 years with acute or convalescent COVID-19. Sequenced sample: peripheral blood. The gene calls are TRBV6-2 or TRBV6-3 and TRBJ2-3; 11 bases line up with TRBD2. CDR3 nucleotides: TGTGCCAGCAGTTACCCCCGACTAGCGGGACGCACAGATACGCAGTATTTT. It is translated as CASSYPRLAGRTDTQYF.